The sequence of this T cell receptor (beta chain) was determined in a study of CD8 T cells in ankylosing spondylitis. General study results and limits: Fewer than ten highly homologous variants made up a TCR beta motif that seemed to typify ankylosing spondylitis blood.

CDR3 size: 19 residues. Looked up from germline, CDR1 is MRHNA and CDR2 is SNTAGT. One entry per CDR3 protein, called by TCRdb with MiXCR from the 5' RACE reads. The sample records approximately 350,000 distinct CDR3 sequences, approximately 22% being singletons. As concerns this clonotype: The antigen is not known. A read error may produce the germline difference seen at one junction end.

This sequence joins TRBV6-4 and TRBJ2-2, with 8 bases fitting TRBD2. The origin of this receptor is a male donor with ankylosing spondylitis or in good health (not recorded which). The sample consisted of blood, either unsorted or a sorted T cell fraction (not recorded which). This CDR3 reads CARSIPRAGGPANTGELFF. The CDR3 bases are TGTGCCCGCAGCATCCCCCGGGCGGGGGGCCCCGCGAACACCGGGGAGCTGTTTTTT.